This T cell receptor beta chain was obtained from a study of blood T cells in healthy people across ages. Study findings and constraints: Long-lived donors carried more naive CD4+ cells and greater diversity than aged donors. Total diversity from one million sequenced T cells was likely underestimated. Age showed a roughly linear inverse relationship with TCR beta diversity per million T cells.

Each of the donors had approximately 10 milliliters of peripheral blood drawn into EDTA-treated Vacutainer tubes. This clonotype has just a few counts. The antigen is not known. The second PCR ran about 6 to 12 cycles with a sample-barcoded 5' primer and J-beta primers. One entry per CDR3 protein, called by TCRdb with MiXCR from the 5' RACE reads. The sample consists of around 1,500,000 distinct CDR3 sequences, roughly 27% of them appearing once. The CDR3 has 15 residues. Trimming removed 4 bases from V and 1 base from J, with 13 bases in between. From germline, CDR1 is ENHRY and CDR2 SYGVKD. Sequencing input: blood. The rearrangement joins TRBV10-3 to TRBJ1-2; no firm D call. This clonotype was obtained from a young woman in good health. CDR3 DNA: TGTGCCATCAGTGGGAGTGCAGGCGGTAACTATGGCTACACCTTC. It codes for CAISGSAGGNYGYTF.